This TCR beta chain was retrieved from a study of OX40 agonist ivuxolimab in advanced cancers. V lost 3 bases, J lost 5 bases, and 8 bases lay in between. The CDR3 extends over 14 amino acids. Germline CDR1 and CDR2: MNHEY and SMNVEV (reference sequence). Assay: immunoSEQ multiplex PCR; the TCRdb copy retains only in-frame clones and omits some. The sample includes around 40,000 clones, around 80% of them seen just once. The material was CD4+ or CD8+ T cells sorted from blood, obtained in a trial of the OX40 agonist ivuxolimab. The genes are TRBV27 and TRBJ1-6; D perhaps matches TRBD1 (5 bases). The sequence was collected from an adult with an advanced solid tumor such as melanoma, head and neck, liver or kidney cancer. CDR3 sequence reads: CASSLGGDNSPLHF. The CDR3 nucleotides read TGTGCCAGCAGTTTGGGGGGAGATAATTCACCCCTCCACTTT.